These T cell receptor beta chains were read from a single sample in a study of cytomegalovirus exposure and HLA in healthy donors. Here immunoSEQ multiplex PCR was the method, and the copy in TCRdb shows in-frame clones only, minus some. The sample contains 150,000 to 200,000 clones, around 75% of which appear only once. The source material was PBMCs. The receptors were sampled from a woman in her 30s in good health and CMV-seropositive. CDR3s include the opening cysteine and the closing phenylalanine or tryptophan. A D gene is named only where the DNA matches it firmly. For some rows the clone size is stated as once, few or many, or as a class when expanded; others skip it.

TGTGCCACCAGCAGAGTTTCGAGCGGAGAGACCCAGTACTTC,CATSRVSSGETQYF,TRBJ2-5,TRBV15,.,.
TGTGCCAGCAGCTTGAGACTAGCGGGGCGCACAGATACGCAGTATTTT,CASSLRLAGRTDTQYF,TRBJ2-3,TRBV5-4,TRBD2,once
TGTGCCAGCAGATTTCTGGGGCGGGAGACCCAGTACTTC,CASRFLGRETQYF,TRBJ2-5,TRBV5-6,.,.
TGTGCCAGCAGCCGCAGGGGGACCTACGAGCAGTACTTC,CASSRRGTYEQYF,TRBJ2-7,TRBV6-1,TRBD1,.
TGTGCCAGCAGCCCCGCGGCCGGAGCTAACTATGGCTACACCTTC,CASSPAAGANYGYTF,TRBJ1-2,TRBV7-9,.,.
TGCGCCAGCAGCCTGAGGACTAGCGGCACAGATACGCAGTATTTT,CASSLRTSGTDTQYF,TRBJ2-3,TRBV5-1,TRBD2,.
TGCGCCAGCAGCAGAGGCCGGGACAGCCAAGAGACCCAGTACTTC,CASSRGRDSQETQYF,TRBJ2-5,TRBV5-1,TRBD1,.
TGCGCCAGCATAGGGGACAGGGGGCTCTCTGGAAACACCATATATTTT,CASIGDRGLSGNTIYF,TRBJ1-3,TRBV10-2,TRBD1,few
TGTGCCACGAGCGGGGGGGGGACTTGGAATGAGCAGTTCTTC,CATSGGGTWNEQFF,TRBJ2-1,TRBV5-4,TRBD2,.
TGTGCCATCAGTGCCCTGGGACAGGGGAGCGGGGAGACCCAGTACTTC,CAISALGQGSGETQYF,TRBJ2-5,TRBV10-3,TRBD1,.
TGTGCCAGAGGGACAGGGAAGGCCACTGAAGCTTTCTTT,CARGTGKATEAFF,TRBJ1-1,TRBV2,TRBD1,.
TGTGCCAGCAGCTTAAGTGGTGGGAGGGCCGGGACGCAGTATTTT,CASSLSGGRAGTQYF,TRBJ2-3,TRBV11-2,TRBD2,once
TGTGCCAGCAGTCGACTTCTAGCAGATGAGGAGACCCAGTACTTC,CASSRLLADEETQYF,TRBJ2-5,TRBV28,.,.
TGTGCCAGCAGCGTAGTGGAGCGGGGGAATCAAGAGACCCAGTACTTC,CASSVVERGNQETQYF,TRBJ2-5,TRBV9,TRBD2,few
TGTGCCAGCAGCTTAGAAGAAAACTTGCCTTTCTTT,CASSLEENLPFF,TRBJ1-1,TRBV11-1,.,.
TGTGCCAGCTCACCTACCCTATACGAGCAGTACTTC,CASSPTLYEQYF,TRBJ2-7,TRBV18,.,.
TGTGCCAGCAGCCCATACTCGGGGAAGAGCTCCTACAATGAGCAGTTCTTC,CASSPYSGKSSYNEQFF,TRBJ2-1,TRBV7-8,.,.
TGTGCCAGCAGCGCAGTGGCCGGGACTAGGAGGGGCGATGGCTACACCTTC,CASSAVAGTRRGDGYTF,TRBJ1-2,TRBV11-2,.,few
TGTGCCAGCCGACAACAGGAGGAGACCCAGTACTTC,CASRQQEETQYF,TRBJ2-5,TRBV7-9,.,.
TGCAGCGTTGTACCCCTTACAGTCAATGAGCAGTTCTTC,CSVVPLTVNEQFF,TRBJ2-1,TRBV29-1,.,.
TGTGCCAGCAGCCCGGGGACAGGGGGGCCCTTGGGCTATGGCTACACCTTC,CASSPGTGGPLGYGYTF,TRBJ1-2,TRBV5-6,TRBD1,.
TGTGCCACCTCGGTAGGGGGTGCTACCAATGAGCAGTTCTTC,CATSVGGATNEQFF,TRBJ2-1,TRBV9,.,.
TGTGCCAGCAGCATCGCGGGGACAGGGGTTGGCTACACCTTC,CASSIAGTGVGYTF,TRBJ1-2,TRBV28,TRBD1,.
TGCAGTCCGCCAGGCCTTGCGGCTTTCTTT,CSPPGLAAFF,TRBJ1-1,TRBV20-1,.,.
TGTGCCAGCAGCCAACCAGGGGCTCGAGGCTACACCTTC,CASSQPGARGYTF,TRBJ1-2,TRBV14,.,.
TGTGCCACCCGACCGGGACTAGCGGGTCGCGCGAACATTCAGTACTTC,CATRPGLAGRANIQYF,TRBJ2-4,TRBV10-3,TRBD2,.
TGCAGCGCGGGAAACTACGAGCAGTACTTC,CSAGNYEQYF,TRBJ2-7,TRBV20-1,.,.
TGTGCCAGCCGGAGAGATGGCAATCAGCCCCAGCATTTT,CASRRDGNQPQHF,TRBJ1-5,TRBV27,.,once
TGTGCCAGCAGCTTTAGTTCGGGTTTTTTAGGCTACACCTTC,CASSFSSGFLGYTF,TRBJ1-2,TRBV7-9,.,few
TGTGCCAGCAGAAACGGGGGGTCTGGAAACACCATATATTTT,CASRNGGSGNTIYF,TRBJ1-3,TRBV6-6,.,.
TGCAGCGCCGACAGGGGGGCAGAGACCCAGTACTTC,CSADRGAETQYF,TRBJ2-5,TRBV29-1,TRBD1,.
TGTGCCAGCAGTTACTCGAACGGGAATGAAGCTTTCTTT,CASSYSNGNEAFF,TRBJ1-1,TRBV6-6,.,.
TGTGCCAGTAGTGCCGACAGTCATCGGGAGCTGTTTTTT,CASSADSHRELFF,TRBJ2-2,TRBV19,.,.
TGTGCCAGCTCCCGGGGAGGTAGCGGGGGATACGAGCAGTACTTC,CASSRGGSGGYEQYF,TRBJ2-7,TRBV18,TRBD2,.
TGTGCCAGCAGCTATGAGGGTCCGCCAGTTCCTCGCAGAGGCTACACCTTC,CASSYEGPPVPRRGYTF,TRBJ1-2,TRBV7-3,.,.
TGTGCCAGCAGCTTAGAGAAGGGGAGGGACCGCCGAGGCTACACCTTC,CASSLEKGRDRRGYTF,TRBJ1-2,TRBV7-9,.,.
TGCGCCAGCAGCCCTAGCGGGGGGGTCAGGGAGCAGTTCTTC,CASSPSGGVREQFF,TRBJ2-1,TRBV5-1,TRBD2,.
TGTGCCAGCGCCGCGGGAGGGCCTGTTAACGAGCAGTACTTC,CASAAGGPVNEQYF,TRBJ2-7,TRBV9,TRBD2,.